The text below deals with one T cell receptor (beta chain). As yet, its antigen is unknown. CD45RA+ naive and CD45RA-negative memory subsets were separated from CD4+ cells. CDR1 is SQVTM and CDR2 is ANQGSEA in the germline V gene. Between the trimmed V and J ends, which lost 4 bases and 13 bases, there was a span of 12 bases. The CDR3 is made up of 10 amino acids. These data come from a study of shared clonotypes between healthy human individuals. Whole-study results and caveats: For naive CD4 cells, around 5% of clonotypes were shared across a few donors.

Deep was the level used in running the assay. Original handling: Without quality scores, immunoSEQ junctional reads could not be filtered like full-length reads. The method was immunoSEQ multiplex PCR; TCRdb's version includes in-frame clones alone and lacks a portion of them. V, J and clone size reflect that table, while D and trimming were determined from the DNA. The sample has about 230,000 clones; over 50% are singletons. The sample was memory CD4+ T cells sorted from blood. Subset reported: CD45RA-negative fraction. The TCR was taken from a man aged 30 to 45 in good health. The chain recombines TRBV29-1 with TRBJ2-3; D gene uncertain. In DNA, the CDR3 is TGCAGCGTTGTGGAACAGCATGAGTATTTT. Translation gives CSVVEQHEYF.